The 9 T cell receptor beta chains below all came from one sample that was sequenced in a study of shared clonotypes between healthy human individuals. Sequencing was performed with immunoSEQ multiplex PCR; in TCRdb, only in-frame clones are kept and a portion is missing. The sample holds a few million clones; approximately 93% are singletons and the top ten take roughly 0.36%. Sequencing was performed on naive CD4+ T cells from PBMCs. Subset reported: CD45RA+ positively selected. These receptors were collected from a man aged 18 to 35 in good health. Some clones in this sample may be carry-over from other donors' samples.

V is TRBV6-5 and J is TRBJ2-7; possibly TRBD1 for D (6 bases). Looked up from germline, CDR1 is MNHEY and CDR2 is SVGAGI. Trimming took off 0 bases at V and 5 bases at J, with 11 bases between the two ends. The CDR3 covers 14 residues. DNA for the CDR3: TGTGCCAGCAGTTACTCGCCAGGGGAGCACGAGCAGTACTTC. Its translation is CASSYSPGEHEQYF.

A single count supports this clone. The chain uses TRBV15 and TRBJ2-7; D possibly corresponds to TRBD1 (6 bases). V was shortened by 0 bases and J by 2 bases, with 14 bases between the two germline ends. This CDR3 region has 16 residues. Germline V CDR1 and CDR2: LNHNV, YYDKDF (reference sequence). The CDR3 bases are TGTGCCACCAGCAGAGAGCCAGGGGTGGTGCCCTACGAGCAGTACTTC. This gives the protein CATSREPGVVPYEQYF. The variable domain in full, completed from reference TRBV15 and TRBJ2-7, reads DAMVIQNPRYQVTQFGKPVTLSCSQTLNHNVMYWYQQKSSQAPKLLFHYYDKDFNNEADTPDNFQSRRPNTSFCFLDIRSPGLGDTAMYLCATSREPGVVPYEQYFGPGTRLTVT.

This chain joins TRBV14 and TRBJ2-7; D may match TRBD1 or TRBD2 (5 bases each). The CDR3 runs 15 residues. Germline CDR1 reads SGHDN; CDR2 reads FVKESK. V was shortened by 2 bases and J by 2 bases, with 13 bases between the two germline ends. The DNA of the CDR3 is TGTGCCAGCAGCCAAATAAGAGGGACGACCTACGAGCAGTACTTC. It yields the protein CASSQIRGTTYEQYF.

This clone was seen a single time. V gene TRBV28 combines with J gene TRBJ1-2, with 7 bases identical to TRBD1. V lost 6 bases, J lost 5 bases, and 6 bases stayed unmatched. The CDR3 sequence is 13 residues long. Germline V gene lookup returns CDR1 MDHEN and CDR2 SYDVKM. CDR3 in amino acids: CASRTGVVYGYTF. In DNA, the CDR3 is TGTGCCAGCAGAACAGGGGTCGTTTATGGCTACACCTTC.

The chain employs TRBV5-6 and TRBJ2-3, with D unclear. Germline assignment: CDR1 SGHDT and CDR2 YYEEEE. The CDR3 runs to 14 residues. Trimming took off 4 bases at V and 0 bases at J, with 9 bases between the two ends. CDR3 region: CASSVAASTDTQYF. The CDR3, as DNA: TGTGCCAGCAGCGTGGCAGCTAGCACAGATACGCAGTATTTT.

The chain joins TRBV9 to TRBJ2-7; 14 nucleotides line up with TRBD2. Germline values: CDR1 SGDLS, CDR2 YYNGEE. This CDR3 is built from 17 residues. The V segment lost 4 bases and the J segment 1 base; nucleotides outside the gene matches: 7. This chain's CDR3 is CASSLGTSGRLSYEQYF. CDR3 coding DNA: TGTGCCAGCAGCCTCGGGACTAGCGGGAGACTATCCTACGAGCAGTACTTC.

The CDR3 DNA is TGTGCCAGCAGGTTGACGAGCTCCTCCGAAAAACTGTTTTTT. It specifies CASRLTSSSEKLFF. The V call is TRBV11-1, the J call TRBJ1-4; D remains ambiguous. CDR3 length equals 14 residues. Deletions cut 6 bases from V and 8 bases from J, with 16 bases between. The germline V gene encodes CDR1 SGHAT and CDR2 FQDESV (reference sequence).

The rearrangement uses TRBV19 and TRBJ2-2, with 7 bases identical to TRBD1. Germline values: CDR1 LNHDA, CDR2 SQIVND (reference sequence). With V trimmed by 7 bases and J by 7 bases, 6 bases remained unmatched. The CDR3 covers 13 residues. Here the CDR3 DNA reads TGTGCCAGTATGGGCAGGGGGATCGGGGAGCTGTTTTTT. Amino acids: CASMGRGIGELFF.

The genes are TRBV15 and TRBJ2-1; TRBD1 might be the D (6 bases). V lost 4 bases, J lost 7 bases, and 14 bases lay in between. This CDR3 has 14 residues. CDR1 and CDR2 (germline): LNHNV, YYDKDF (reference sequence). The CDR3 DNA follows: TGTGCCACCAGCATCCGAGCAGGGGCTAATGAGCAGTTCTTC. Protein: CATSIRAGANEQFF.